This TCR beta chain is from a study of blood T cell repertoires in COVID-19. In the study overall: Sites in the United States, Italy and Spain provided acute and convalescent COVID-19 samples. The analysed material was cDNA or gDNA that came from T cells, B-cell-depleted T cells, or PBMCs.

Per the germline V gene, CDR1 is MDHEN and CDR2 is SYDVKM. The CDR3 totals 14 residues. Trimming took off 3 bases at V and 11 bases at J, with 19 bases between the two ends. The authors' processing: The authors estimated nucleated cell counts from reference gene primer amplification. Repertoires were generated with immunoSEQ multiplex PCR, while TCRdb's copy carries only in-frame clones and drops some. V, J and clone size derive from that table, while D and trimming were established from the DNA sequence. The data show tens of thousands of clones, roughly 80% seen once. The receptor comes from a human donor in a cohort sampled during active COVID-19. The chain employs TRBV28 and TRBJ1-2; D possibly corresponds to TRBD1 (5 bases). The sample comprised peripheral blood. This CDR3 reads CASSFGGGGVRYTF. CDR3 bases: TGTGCCAGCAGTTTCGGCGGGGGTGGGGTGAGGTACACCTTC.